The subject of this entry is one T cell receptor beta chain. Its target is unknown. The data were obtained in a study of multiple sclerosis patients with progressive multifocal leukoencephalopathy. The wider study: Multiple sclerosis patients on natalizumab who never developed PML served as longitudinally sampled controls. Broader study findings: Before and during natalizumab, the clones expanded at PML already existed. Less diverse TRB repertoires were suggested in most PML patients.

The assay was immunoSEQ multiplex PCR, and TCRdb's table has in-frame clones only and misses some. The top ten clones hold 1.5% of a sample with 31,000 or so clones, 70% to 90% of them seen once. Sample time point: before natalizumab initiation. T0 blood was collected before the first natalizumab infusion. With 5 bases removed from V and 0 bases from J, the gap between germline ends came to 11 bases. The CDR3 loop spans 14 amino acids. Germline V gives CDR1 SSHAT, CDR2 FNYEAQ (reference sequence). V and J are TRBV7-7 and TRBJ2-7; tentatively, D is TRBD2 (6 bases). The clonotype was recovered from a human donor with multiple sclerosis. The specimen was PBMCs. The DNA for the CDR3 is TGTGCCAGCAGCCCCAGCGGGTCCTCCTACGAGCAGTACTTC. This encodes CASSPSGSSYEQYF.